The 18 T cell receptor beta chains below were found in one sample sequenced in a study of T cells after somatic rescue of genetic block. Libraries were prepared by immunoSEQ multiplex PCR; TCRdb keeps only in-frame clonotypes and omits some of them. Of approximately 71,000 clones detected, about 90% appear once; the ten largest clones hold roughly 3%. Specimen: peripheral blood mononuclear cells (PBMCs). These receptors were taken from a man aged 35 to 55.

This clone was picked up one time. The genes are TRBV7-2 and TRBJ2-3; possibly TRBD2 for D (6 bases). The CDR3 runs 12 residues. Per germline, CDR1 SGHTA and CDR2 FQGNSA. Trimming left V 4 bases short and J 9 bases short, with 11 bases between. CDR3 nucleotide sequence: TGTGCCAGCAGCTCTGCCGGGAGAACGCAGTATTTT. It translates to CASSSAGRTQYF.

This clone has just a few counts. The chain combines TRBV4-1 with TRBJ1-1; the match to TRBD1 covers 7 bases. Losses at the gene ends were 4 bases for V and 1 base for J; bases not matched to a gene: 6. The CDR3 contains 15 residues. Germline CDR1 reads MGHRA; CDR2 reads YSYEKL. The CDR3 reads CASSLSQGGNTEAFF. CDR3 DNA: TGCGCCAGCAGCCTTTCTCAGGGGGGGAACACTGAAGCTTTCTTT.

The chain is built from TRBV16 and TRBJ2-4; maybe TRBD2 (5 bases). Germline V lookup: CDR1 KGHSY, CDR2 FQNENV. The V end was cut by 4 bases, the J end by 8 bases, with 18 bases between. The CDR3 length is 15 residues. The CDR3 DNA sequence: TGTGCCAGCAGCCGTGGGTTGGTTATGAGGGACATTCAGTACTTC. The encoded protein is CASSRGLVMRDIQYF.

V is TRBV18 and J is TRBJ1-2; TRBD1 matches at 7 bases. Germline assignment: CDR1 KGHSH and CDR2 LQKENI. This CDR3 has 15 residues. V was clipped by 3 bases and J by 4 bases; unmatched bases: 8. CDR3 in amino acids: CASSPDARGSYGYTF. The CDR3 DNA reads TGTGCCAGCTCACCGGATGCCAGGGGGTCCTATGGCTACACCTTC.

This rearrangement joins TRBV9 to TRBJ1-6, with D perhaps TRBD1 (5 bases). Looked up from germline, CDR1 is SGDLS and CDR2 is YYNGEE. V gave up 4 bases and J gave up 6 bases, with 14 bases separating them. This CDR3 comprises 15 residues. CDR3 sequence reads: CASSPQPGVNSPLHF. The CDR3 DNA reads TGTGCCAGCAGCCCTCAGCCGGGGGTTAATTCACCCCTCCACTTT.

The sample holds one count of this clone. V gene TRBV5-1 combines with J gene TRBJ2-2, with 11 bases aligning to TRBD2. J lost 4 bases, V lost 5 bases, and 4 bases had no gene match. CDR1 is SGHRS, CDR2 YFSETQ, per germline. The CDR3 length is 15 residues. CDR3 in amino acids: CASSTGTSGTGELFF. CDR3 DNA: TGCGCCAGCAGTACCGGGACTAGCGGCACCGGGGAGCTGTTTTTT.

V and J are TRBV27 and TRBJ1-1; D gene unclear. The CDR3 runs to 14 residues. The germline CDR1 and CDR2 sequences are MNHEY and SMNVEV (reference sequence). Trimming removed 7 bases from V and 4 bases from J, with 16 bases in between. The CDR3 here is CASIPAGWGTEAFF. The CDR3 coding sequence is TGTGCCAGCATACCCGCGGGTTGGGGCACTGAAGCTTTCTTT.

The chain uses TRBV6-5 and TRBJ1-3; D might be TRBD1 (5 bases). The length of the CDR3 is 15 residues. The V and J ends lost 6 bases and 2 bases respectively, with 14 bases between them. The germline CDR1 and CDR2 sequences are MNHEY and SVGAGI. CDR3 bases: TGTGCCAGCAGCCGACAGAGTGGGACTGGAAACACCATATATTTT. Translating gives CASSRQSGTGNTIYF.

The rearrangement links TRBV7-8 to TRBJ2-1; D uncertain. Germline-derived CDR1 and CDR2 are SGHVS and FQNEAQ. The ends were cut back, 6 bases at V and 9 bases at J, with 15 bases in the middle. The CDR3 is 13 amino acids. CDR3 DNA sequence: TGTGCCAGCAGTCTCCGAGTTGACGGTGAGCAGTTCTTC. Its protein is CASSLRVDGEQFF.

The chain links TRBV4-3 to TRBJ2-3, with D possibly called TRBD1 or TRBD2 (5 bases each). The germline V and J ends were trimmed by 4 bases and 2 bases, with 13 bases remaining between them. Germline V gene sequence: CDR1 LGHNA, CDR2 YSLEER. This CDR3 is built from 15 residues. CDR3 bases: TGCGCCAGCAGCCCGTCGGGACCAAACACAGATACGCAGTATTTT. Translated: CASSPSGPNTDTQYF.

The chain is built from TRBV28 and TRBJ1-5; D may be TRBD1 (6 bases). CDR1 and CDR2 from the germline V gene are MDHEN and SYDVKM. The V gene lost 3 bases and the J gene lost 5 bases, with 17 bases spanning the gap. This CDR3 is built from 16 residues. Here the CDR3 reads CASSFGGRGTDQPQHF. The CDR3 nucleotides read TGTGCCAGCAGTTTCGGGGGGAGGGGGACGGATCAGCCCCAGCATTTT.

This chain joins TRBV7-9 and TRBJ2-1, with D perhaps given as TRBD1 or TRBD2 (5 bases each). The V gene lost 7 bases and the J gene lost 1 base, with 8 bases spanning the gap. Germline-derived CDR1 and CDR2 are SEHNR and FQNEAQ (reference sequence). The CDR3 contains 13 residues. The CDR3 region is CASMGVSYNEQFF. CDR3 nucleotide sequence: TGTGCCAGCATGGGGGTATCCTACAATGAGCAGTTCTTC.

V gene TRBV10-3 combines with J gene TRBJ2-1; the match to TRBD2 covers 7 bases. The ends lost 3 bases at V and 0 bases at J; junction bases unmatched: 8. This CDR3 comprises 17 residues. The germline V gene encodes CDR1 ENHRY and CDR2 SYGVKD. Written as DNA, the CDR3 is TGTGCCATCAGTGACCCATCTAGCGGCTTCTCCTACAATGAGCAGTTCTTC. This codes for CAISDPSSGFSYNEQFF.

The rearrangement uses TRBV18 and TRBJ1-1; no firm D call. Germline V CDR1 and CDR2: KGHSH, LQKENI. V lost 4 bases, J lost 1 base, and 10 bases lay in between. The CDR3 length is 14 residues. The CDR3 here is CASSLGSGNTEAFF. The DNA of the CDR3 is TGTGCCAGCTCACTAGGATCAGGGAACACTGAAGCTTTCTTT.

Written as DNA, the CDR3 is TGCGCCAGCAGCTTGCGGACTACCTACAATGAGCAGTTCTTC. Protein: CASSLRTTYNEQFF. The chain links TRBV5-1 to TRBJ2-1; a weak D match, TRBD2 (6 bases). The V end lost 1 base, the J end lost 2 bases, and 7 bases lay between the germline ends. Germline V gives CDR1 SGHRS, CDR2 YFSETQ. The CDR3 has 14 amino acids.

The chain uses TRBV5-4 and TRBJ2-3, with D uncertain. Trimming stripped 0 bases from V and 2 bases from J, with 4 bases between. The V gene's germline CDR1 is SGHNT and CDR2 YYREEE (reference sequence). The length of the CDR3 is 13 residues. CDR3 loop: CASSLAVTDTQYF. The CDR3 DNA follows: TGTGCCAGCAGCTTGGCAGTCACAGATACGCAGTATTTT.

This clone has just a few counts. This sequence joins TRBV10-3 and TRBJ1-1, with D unresolved. V shed 9 bases and J shed 2 bases, with 10 bases lying between them. The germline V gene has CDR1 ENHRY and CDR2 SYGVKD. The CDR3 runs 12 residues. As DNA, the CDR3 is TGTGCCATATTGGCTTCTAACACTGAAGCTTTCTTT. Amino acids: CAILASNTEAFF.

The chain recombines TRBV18 with TRBJ2-1; weak D call: TRBD2 (5 bases). Germline V gives CDR1 KGHSH, CDR2 LQKENI. CDR3 length: 16 amino acids. Between the trimmed V and J ends, which lost 6 bases and 0 bases, there was a span of 15 bases. CDR3 in DNA: TGTGCCAGCTCTCCCCGGAGCGGTCTCTCCTACAATGAGCAGTTCTTC. This gives the protein CASSPRSGLSYNEQFF.